This T cell receptor (beta chain) was sequenced during a study of cytomegalovirus exposure and HLA in healthy donors. Trimming removed 4 bases from V and 0 bases from J, with 15 bases in between. The V gene's germline CDR1 is LGHNA and CDR2 YNFKEQ. CDR3 size: 16 residues. 13 Jbeta primers and 60 Vbeta primers were used for the PCR. Sequenced by immunoSEQ multiplex PCR; TCRdb stores in-frame clones only, minus some. This table has under 200,000 clones, 82% appearing once. This TCR came from a woman aged 45-65 years in good health and CMV-seronegative. J is TRBJ1-1 and V is TRBV4-2; possibly TRBD1 for D (5 bases). Sequenced input: PBMCs. The CDR3 coding sequence is TGTGCCAGCAGCCCGTCGGGGGGTGAGGTGAACACTGAAGCTTTCTTT. It codes for CASSPSGGEVNTEAFF.